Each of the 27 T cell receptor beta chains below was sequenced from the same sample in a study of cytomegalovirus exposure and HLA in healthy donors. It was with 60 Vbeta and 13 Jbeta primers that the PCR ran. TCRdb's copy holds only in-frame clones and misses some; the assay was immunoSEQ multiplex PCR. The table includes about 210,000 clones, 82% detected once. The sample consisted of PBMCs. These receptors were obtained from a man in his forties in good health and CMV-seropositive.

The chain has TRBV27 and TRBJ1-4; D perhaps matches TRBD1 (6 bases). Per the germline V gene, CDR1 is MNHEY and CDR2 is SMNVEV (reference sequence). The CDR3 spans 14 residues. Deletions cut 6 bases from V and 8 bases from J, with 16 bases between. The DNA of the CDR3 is TGTGCCAGCAGCCCCGGGGGGGCCCGGGAAAAACTGTTTTTT. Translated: CASSPGGAREKLFF.

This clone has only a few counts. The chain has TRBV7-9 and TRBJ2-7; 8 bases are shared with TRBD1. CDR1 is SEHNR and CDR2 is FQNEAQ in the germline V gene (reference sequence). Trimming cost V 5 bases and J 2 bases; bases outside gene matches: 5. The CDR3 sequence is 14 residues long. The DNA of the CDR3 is TGTGCCAGCAGCGTCCGGGACAGGACCTACGAGCAGTACTTC. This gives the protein CASSVRDRTYEQYF.

The CDR3 reads CASSLGQLQPQHF. CDR3 in DNA: TGTGCCAGTAGCCTTGGACAGTTGCAGCCCCAGCATTTT. V usage is TRBV19 and J usage is TRBJ1-5; possibly TRBD1 for D (6 bases). CDR3 size: 13 residues. Germline assignment: CDR1 LNHDA and CDR2 SQIVND (reference sequence). With 6 bases removed from V and 7 bases from J, the gap between germline ends came to 13 bases. Variable domain in full (rest from reference TRBV19 and TRBJ1-5): DGGITQSPKYLFRKEGQNVTLSCEQNLNHDAMYWYRQDPGQGLRLIYYSQIVNDFQKGDIAEGYSVSREKKESFPLTVTSAQKNPTAFYLCASSLGQLQPQHFGDGTRLSIL.

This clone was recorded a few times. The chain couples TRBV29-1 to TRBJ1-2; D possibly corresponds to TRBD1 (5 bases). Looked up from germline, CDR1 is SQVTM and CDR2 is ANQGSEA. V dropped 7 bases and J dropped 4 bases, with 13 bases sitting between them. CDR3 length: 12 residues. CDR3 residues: CSAVTARYGYTF. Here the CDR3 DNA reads TGCAGCGCAGTGACAGCCCGCTATGGCTACACCTTC.

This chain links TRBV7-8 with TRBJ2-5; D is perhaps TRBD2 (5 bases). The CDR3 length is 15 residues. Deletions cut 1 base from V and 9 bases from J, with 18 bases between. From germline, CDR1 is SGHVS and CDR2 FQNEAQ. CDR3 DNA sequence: TGTGCCAGCAGCTTAGGCAAGGGAGCTAGCCTGGCCCAGTACTTC. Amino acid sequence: CASSLGKGASLAQYF.

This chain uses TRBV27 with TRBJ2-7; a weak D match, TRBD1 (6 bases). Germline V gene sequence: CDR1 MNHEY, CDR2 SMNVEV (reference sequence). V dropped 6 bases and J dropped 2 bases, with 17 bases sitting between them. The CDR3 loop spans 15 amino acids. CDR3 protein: CASRQGMGVPYEQYV. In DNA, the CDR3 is TGTGCCAGCAGACAGGGAATGGGGGTCCCCTACGAGCAGTACGTC.

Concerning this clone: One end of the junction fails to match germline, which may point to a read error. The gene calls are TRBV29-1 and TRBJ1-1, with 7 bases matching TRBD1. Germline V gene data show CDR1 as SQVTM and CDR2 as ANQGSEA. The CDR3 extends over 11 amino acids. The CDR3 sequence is CSARDSGSRTF. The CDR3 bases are TGCAGCGCCCGGGACAGCGGGTCACGCACTTTT. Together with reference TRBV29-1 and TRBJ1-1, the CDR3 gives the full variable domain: SAVISQKPSRDICQRGTSLTIQCQVDSQVTMMFWYRQQPGQSLTLIATANQGSEATYESGFVIDKFPISRPNLTFSTLTVSNMSPEDSSIYLCSARDSGSRTFGQGTRLTVV.

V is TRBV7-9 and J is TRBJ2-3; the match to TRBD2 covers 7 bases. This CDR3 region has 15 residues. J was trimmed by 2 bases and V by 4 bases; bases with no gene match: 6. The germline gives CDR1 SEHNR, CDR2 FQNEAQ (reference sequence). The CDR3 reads CASSWTSLNTDTQYF. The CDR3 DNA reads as TGTGCCAGCAGCTGGACTAGTTTGAACACAGATACGCAGTATTTT.

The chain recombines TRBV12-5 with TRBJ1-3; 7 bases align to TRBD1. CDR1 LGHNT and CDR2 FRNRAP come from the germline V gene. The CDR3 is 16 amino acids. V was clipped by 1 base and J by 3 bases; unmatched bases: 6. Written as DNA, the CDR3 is TGTGCTAGTGGTTTGGGCCAGGGGGGTTTTGGAAACACCATATATTTT. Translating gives CASGLGQGGFGNTIYF.

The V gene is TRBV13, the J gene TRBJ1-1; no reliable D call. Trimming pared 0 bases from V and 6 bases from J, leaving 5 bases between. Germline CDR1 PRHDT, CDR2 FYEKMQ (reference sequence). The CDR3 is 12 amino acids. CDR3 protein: CASSLGEAEAFF. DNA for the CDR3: TGTGCCAGCAGCTTAGGAGAGGCTGAAGCTTTCTTT.

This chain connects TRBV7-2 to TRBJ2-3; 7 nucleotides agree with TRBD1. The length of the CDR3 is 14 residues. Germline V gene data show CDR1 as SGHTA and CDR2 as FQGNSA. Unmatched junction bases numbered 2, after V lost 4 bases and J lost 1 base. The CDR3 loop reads CASSYGQGTDTQYF. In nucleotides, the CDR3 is TGTGCCAGCAGCTACGGACAGGGCACAGATACGCAGTATTTT. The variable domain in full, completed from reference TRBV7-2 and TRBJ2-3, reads GAGVSQSPSNKVTEKGKDVELRCDPISGHTALYWYRQSLGQGLEFLIYFQGNSAPDKSGLPSDRFSAERTGGSVSTLTIQRTQQEDSAVYLCASSYGQGTDTQYFGPGTRLTVL.

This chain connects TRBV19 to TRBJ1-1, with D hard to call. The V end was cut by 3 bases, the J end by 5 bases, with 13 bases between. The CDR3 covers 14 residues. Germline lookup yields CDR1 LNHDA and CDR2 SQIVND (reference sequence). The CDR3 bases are TGTGCCAGTAGTATGGGTTACGGAGGGACTGAAGCTTTCTTT. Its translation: CASSMGYGGTEAFF.

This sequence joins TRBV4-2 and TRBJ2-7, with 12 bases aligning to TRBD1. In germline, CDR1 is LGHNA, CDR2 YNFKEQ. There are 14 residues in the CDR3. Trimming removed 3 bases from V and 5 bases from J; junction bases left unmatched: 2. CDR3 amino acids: CASSQGQGADEQYF. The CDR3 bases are TGTGCCAGCAGCCAGGGACAGGGGGCGGACGAGCAGTACTTC.

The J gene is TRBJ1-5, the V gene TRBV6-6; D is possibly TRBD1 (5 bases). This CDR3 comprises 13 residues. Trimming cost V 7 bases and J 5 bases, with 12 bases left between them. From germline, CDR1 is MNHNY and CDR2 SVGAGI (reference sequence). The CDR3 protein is CASTLGTHQPQHF. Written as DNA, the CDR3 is TGTGCCAGCACCTTGGGGACTCATCAGCCCCAGCATTTT.

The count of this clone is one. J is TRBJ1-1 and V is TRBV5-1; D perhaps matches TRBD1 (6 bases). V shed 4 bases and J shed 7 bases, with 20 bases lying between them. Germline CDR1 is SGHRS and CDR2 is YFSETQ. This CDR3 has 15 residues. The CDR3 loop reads CASSVMRAGEGEAFF. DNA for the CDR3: TGCGCCAGCAGCGTGATGCGGGCAGGGGAAGGTGAAGCTTTCTTT.

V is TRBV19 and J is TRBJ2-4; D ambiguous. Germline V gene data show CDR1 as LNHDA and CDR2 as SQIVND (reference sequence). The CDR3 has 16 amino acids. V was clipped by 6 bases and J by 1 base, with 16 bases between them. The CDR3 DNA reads TGTGCCAGTAGACCCAACAGTGCTCAGGCCAAAAACATTCAGTACTTC. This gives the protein CASRPNSAQAKNIQYF.

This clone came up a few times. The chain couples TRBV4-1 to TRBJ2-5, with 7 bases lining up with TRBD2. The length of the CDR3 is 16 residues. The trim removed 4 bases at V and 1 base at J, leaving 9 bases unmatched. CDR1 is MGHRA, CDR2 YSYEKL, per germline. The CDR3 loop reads CASSPWEGIVQETQYF. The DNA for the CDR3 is TGCGCCAGCAGCCCTTGGGAGGGTATCGTCCAAGAGACCCAGTACTTC.

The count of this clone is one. CDR3 DNA: TGTGCCAGCAGCCCTAGTAGCGAGCGGGACTACGAGCAGTACGTC. It codes for CASSPSSERDYEQYV. The chain combines TRBV7-9 with TRBJ2-7; TRBD2 agrees at 7 bases. Germline V lookup: CDR1 SEHNR, CDR2 FQNEAQ (reference sequence). With 5 bases clipped from V and 3 bases from J, the junction kept 10 bases outside the gene matches. The CDR3 length is 15 residues.

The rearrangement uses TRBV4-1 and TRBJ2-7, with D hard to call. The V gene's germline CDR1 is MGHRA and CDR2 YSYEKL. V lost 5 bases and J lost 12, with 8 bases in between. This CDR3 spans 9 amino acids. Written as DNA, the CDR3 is TGCGCCAGCAGCTCAGACTTGTACGTC. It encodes CASSSDLYV.

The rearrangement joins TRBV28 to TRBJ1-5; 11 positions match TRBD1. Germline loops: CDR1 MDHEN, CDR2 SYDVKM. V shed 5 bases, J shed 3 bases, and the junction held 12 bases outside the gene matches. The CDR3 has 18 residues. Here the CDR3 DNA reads TGTGCCAGCAGTATCCGGGACAGGGGGTCTCGGTCCAATCAGCCCCAGCATTTT. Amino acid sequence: CASSIRDRGSRSNQPQHF.

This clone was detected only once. The chain's CDR3 is CASGGRVGGTEAFF. The DNA for the CDR3 is TGCGCCAGCGGGGGGAGGGTAGGAGGCACTGAAGCTTTCTTT. The V and J genes are TRBV5-1 and TRBJ1-1; perhaps TRBD1 as D (5 bases). CDR3 length: 14 residues. Germline CDR1 is SGHRS and CDR2 is YFSETQ. Trimming took off 7 bases at V and 4 bases at J, with 17 bases between the two ends. The variable domain in full, completed from reference TRBV5-1 and TRBJ1-1, reads KAGVTQTPRYLIKTRGQQVTLSCSPISGHRSVSWYQQTPGQGLQFLFEYFSETQRNKGNFPGRFSGRQFSNSRSEMNVSTLELGDSALYLCASGGRVGGTEAFFGQGTRLTVV.

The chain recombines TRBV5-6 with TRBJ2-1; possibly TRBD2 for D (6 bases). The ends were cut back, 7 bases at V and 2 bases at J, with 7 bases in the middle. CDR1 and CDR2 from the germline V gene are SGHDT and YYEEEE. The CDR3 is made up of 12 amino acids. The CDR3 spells CASGTAYNEQFF. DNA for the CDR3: TGTGCCAGCGGGACTGCCTACAATGAGCAGTTCTTC. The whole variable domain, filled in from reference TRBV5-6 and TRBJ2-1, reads DAGVTQSPTHLIKTRGQQVTLRCSPKSGHDTVSWYQQALGQGPQFIFQYYEEEERQRGNFPDRFSGHQFPNYSSELNVNALLLGDSALYLCASGTAYNEQFFGPGTRLTVL.

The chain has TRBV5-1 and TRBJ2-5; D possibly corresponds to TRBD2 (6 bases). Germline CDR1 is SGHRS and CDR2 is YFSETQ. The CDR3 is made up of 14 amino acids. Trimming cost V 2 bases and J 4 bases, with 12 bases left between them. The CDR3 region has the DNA TGCGCCAGCAGCTTAGAGGGAGGAAGAGAGACCCAGTACTTC. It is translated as CASSLEGGRETQYF.

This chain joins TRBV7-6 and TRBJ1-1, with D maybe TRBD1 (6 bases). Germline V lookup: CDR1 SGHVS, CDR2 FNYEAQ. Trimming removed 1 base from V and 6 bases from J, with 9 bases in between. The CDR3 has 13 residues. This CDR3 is CASSLGYRAEAFF. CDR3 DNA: TGTGCCAGCAGCTTAGGGTACAGGGCTGAAGCTTTCTTT.

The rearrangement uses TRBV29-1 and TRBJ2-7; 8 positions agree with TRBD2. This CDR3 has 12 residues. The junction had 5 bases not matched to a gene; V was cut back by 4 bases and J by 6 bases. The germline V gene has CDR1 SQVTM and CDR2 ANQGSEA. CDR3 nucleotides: TGCAGCGTTGGTGCGGGAGGAACCGAGCAGTACTTC. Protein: CSVGAGGTEQYF.

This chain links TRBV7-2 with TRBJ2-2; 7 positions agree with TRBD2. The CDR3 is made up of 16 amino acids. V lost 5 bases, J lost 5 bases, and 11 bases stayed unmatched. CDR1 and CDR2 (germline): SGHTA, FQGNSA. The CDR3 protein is CASSLFAGVVTGELFF. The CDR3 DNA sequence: TGTGCCAGCAGCCTATTCGCGGGAGTAGTGACCGGGGAGCTGTTTTTT.

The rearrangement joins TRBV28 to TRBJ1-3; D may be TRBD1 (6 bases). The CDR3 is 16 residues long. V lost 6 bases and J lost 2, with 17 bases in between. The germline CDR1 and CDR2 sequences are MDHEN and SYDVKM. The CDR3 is CASRPTIGTPGNTIYF. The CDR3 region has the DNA TGTGCCAGCAGACCCACCATTGGGACACCTGGAAACACCATATATTTT.